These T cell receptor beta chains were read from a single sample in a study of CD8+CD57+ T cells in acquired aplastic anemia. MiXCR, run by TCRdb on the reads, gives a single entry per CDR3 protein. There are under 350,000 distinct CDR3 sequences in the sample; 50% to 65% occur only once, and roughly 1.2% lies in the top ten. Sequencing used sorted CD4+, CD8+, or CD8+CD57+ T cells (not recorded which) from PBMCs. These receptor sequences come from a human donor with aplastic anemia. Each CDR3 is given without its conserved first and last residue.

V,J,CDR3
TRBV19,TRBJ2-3,ASSVVSGLNTDTQY
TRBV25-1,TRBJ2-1,ASSEGMSPGLAGGYNEQF
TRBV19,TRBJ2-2,ASSLEGRVTGELF
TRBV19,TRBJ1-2,ASSIAAGYT
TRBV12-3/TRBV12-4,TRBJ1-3,ASSLTGTGNTIY
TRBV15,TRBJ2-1,ATSSLSGGGLGEQF
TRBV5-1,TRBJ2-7,ASSSGQGLPEQY
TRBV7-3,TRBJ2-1,ASSSMAGTTYNEQF
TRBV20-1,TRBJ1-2,SASPEPYGYT
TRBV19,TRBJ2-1,ASRGLAYNEQF
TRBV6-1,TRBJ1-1,ASSSDRGGLNTEAF
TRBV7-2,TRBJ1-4,ASSLSRANEKLF
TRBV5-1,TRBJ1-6,ASSLGTRSPLH
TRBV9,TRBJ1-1,ASSGGQWADTEAF
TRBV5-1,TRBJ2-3,ASSLGLGGGFTDTQY
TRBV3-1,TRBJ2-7,ASTRVAGVSEQY
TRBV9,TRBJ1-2,ASSAGGGGEFYGYT
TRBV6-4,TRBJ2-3,ASSDAGGADTQY
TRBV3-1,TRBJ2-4,ASSQDRGLREATKNIQY
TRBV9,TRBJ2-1,ASSPLGSSYNEQF
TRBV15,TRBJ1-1,ATSRAPQEVAEAF
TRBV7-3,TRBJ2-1,ASSLKAGVEQF
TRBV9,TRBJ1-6,ASSDRGEAPLH
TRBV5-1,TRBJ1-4,ASSFKGSNEKLF
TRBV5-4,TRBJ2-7,ASSLEGYVQY
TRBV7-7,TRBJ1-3,ASSPEYGNTIY